This section outlines one T cell receptor beta chain sequence together with its context. This clone has more than one count but fewer than ten. Its antigen remains unidentified. One base away there is no much larger clone; base qualities are not given. This entry comes from a study of OX40 agonist ivuxolimab in advanced cancers. About the study as a whole: Ivuxolimab was an agonistic, fully human IgG2 monoclonal antibody directed against OX40 (CD134), a costimulatory receptor. Intravenous ivuxolimab was administered to patients every 2 weeks at six dose levels: 0.01, 0.1, 0.3, 1.5, 3 and 10 mg/kg. Among the 50 to 55 dose-escalation patients, some 19 had hepatocellular carcinoma, 15 or so melanoma, 9 renal cell carcinoma and 9 head and neck cancer. A male proportion of 75% to 85% and a mean age of about 60 years, ranging from roughly 23 to 80, were recorded for the dose-escalation cohort. Patients were allowed to have had prior anti-PD-1, anti-PD-L1 or anti-CTLA-4 therapy, and around 41% of the dose-escalation patients had previously received checkpoint inhibitors. Partial responses were achieved by three dose-escalation patients, of whom one had hepatocellular carcinoma and two had cutaneous melanoma. Peripheral TCRbeta sequencing aimed to test whether ivuxolimab altered TCR sequence diversity and caused clonal T-cell expansion. The paper reports the monotherapy dose-escalation portion (N of about 54 patients) of the phase I ivuxolimab trial. Results the study describes overall, beyond this receptor: Low levels of normalized T-cell clonal expansion were also seen in some patients who did not respond. At doses from 0.1 to 3.0 mg/kg, clonal expansion was seen in both CD4+ and CD8+ blood T cells between baseline and week 6. The antigen specificity of the clonally expanded peripheral T cells was not determined. Partial responders in the 0.1-3.0 mg/kg groups had among the lowest normalized peripheral clonal expansion, especially among CD8+ T cells. After ivuxolimab, more expanded clones were found on average in CD8+ T cells than in CD4+ T cells.

The trial excluded patients who had a history of autoimmune disease or were on systemic immunosuppression. In every dose cohort, peripheral blood was drawn for TCR sequencing at baseline, cycle 4 day 1, and cycle 7 day 1. Samples came from an open-label, multicenter, first-in-human phase I dose-escalation trial of ivuxolimab. Adults with locally advanced or metastatic melanoma, renal cell carcinoma, hepatocellular carcinoma or head and neck squamous cell carcinoma were enrolled in the trial. Before TCR sequencing, CD4+ and CD8+ T cells were separately sorted from peripheral blood. For sequencing of the TCRbeta CDR3 region, genomic DNA was extracted from the sorted cells. TCRbeta CDR3 regions were sequenced using the immunoSEQ Assay. TCRdb re-hosts the immuneACCESS table, in-frame sequences only. Its copies lack some clones; in the studies checked, an unresolved V gene accounts for under half of them, and the cause for the rest is not known. A total of over 70,000 clones appear in this sample, 85% to 95% of them only once. About 13% of the sample is in the top ten clones.

CDR1 and CDR2, looked up from the germline V gene (reference sequence), are LNHDA and SQIVND. Trimming removed 7 bases from V and 5 bases from J, leaving 8 bases between the germline ends. There are 11 amino acids in the CDR3, from cysteine to phenylalanine inclusive. CDR3 DNA is the only sequence kept; it has 33 bases, read in frame from the first base. The chain was built from TRBV19 and TRBJ1-1; there is no confident call for the D gene. The TCR comes from an adult with an advanced solid tumor such as melanoma, head and neck, liver or kidney cancer. The sequencing used CD4+ or CD8+ T cells sorted from blood, collected in a trial of the OX40 agonist ivuxolimab. The CDR3 reads as follows: CASIGGTEAFF. The nucleotide sequence reads as follows: TGTGCCAGTATAGGAGGGACTGAAGCTTTCTTT.